These 29 T cell receptor beta chains were all obtained from the same sample, sequenced in a study of control samples from healthy donors and cancer patients. TCRdb's table, derived via immunoSEQ multiplex PCR, lists solely in-frame clones and lacks some. Altogether fewer than 300,000 clones are present, about 80% being singletons, with the ten largest covering roughly 13%. The sample was PBMCs. The receptors were gathered from a woman aged 55-69 years with lung cancer.

The gene calls are TRBV27 and TRBJ2-7; 7 bases line up with TRBD2. The germline V gene has CDR1 MNHEY and CDR2 SMNVEV (reference sequence). The CDR3 totals 17 residues. Trimming at V came to 5 bases and at J to 4 bases, leaving 17 bases not matched to a gene. The CDR3 DNA is TGTGCCAGCAGTCCAATCCCCAGGCTGGCTAGCGGTTACGAGCAGTACTTC. It is translated as CASSPIPRLASGYEQYF.

V and J are TRBV9 and TRBJ1-1; possibly TRBD1 for D (6 bases). The CDR3 consists of 15 residues. Germline V gives CDR1 SGDLS, CDR2 YYNGEE. Deletions cut 0 bases from V and 3 bases from J, with 12 bases between. CDR3 loop: CASSVDQGTYTEAFF. CDR3 DNA: TGTGCCAGCAGCGTAGACCAGGGGACGTACACTGAAGCTTTCTTT.

The chain uses TRBV9 and TRBJ1-6; 8 bases are shared with TRBD1. Germline CDR1 reads SGDLS; CDR2 reads YYNGEE. Unmatched junction bases numbered 12, after V lost 3 bases and J lost 10 bases. The CDR3 loop spans 16 amino acids. CDR3: CASSDPEQGGPSPLHF. In DNA form, the CDR3 reads TGTGCCAGCAGCGACCCCGAACAGGGGGGCCCATCACCCCTCCACTTT.

V is TRBV5-1 and J is TRBJ1-2; D might be TRBD1 (5 bases). CDR1 and CDR2 from the germline V gene are SGHRS and YFSETQ. The CDR3 spans 13 residues. Trimming left V 4 bases short and J 6 bases short, with 13 bases between. The CDR3, as DNA: TGCGCCAGCAGCCGCGGCAGGGAAGATGGCTACACCTTC. This translates into CASSRGREDGYTF.

The V and J genes are TRBV5-1 and TRBJ2-5; TRBD1 aligns across 10 bases. The CDR3 contains 15 residues. V lost 8 bases to trimming and J lost 3 bases; unmatched junction nucleotides: 10. In germline, CDR1 is SGHRS, CDR2 YFSETQ. For the CDR3, the DNA is TGCGCCAGTCGGATGATCGGGACAGGGGAAGAGACCCAGTACTTC. Amino acids: CASRMIGTGEETQYF.

V is TRBV9 and J is TRBJ2-3, with D possibly matching TRBD1 (6 bases). Germline CDR1 reads SGDLS; CDR2 reads YYNGEE. Trimming took off 6 bases at V and 6 bases at J, with 32 bases between the two ends. This CDR3 region has 19 residues. The CDR3 bases are TGTGCCAGCAAAAATTCCGAGGGGGTTTGGGGGCAGGGGCTGGATACGCAGTATTTT. Translation: CASKNSEGVWGQGLDTQYF.

The rearrangement uses TRBV2 and TRBJ1-1, with D unresolved. From germline, CDR1 is SNHLY and CDR2 FYNNEI. Trimming left V 5 bases short and J 3 bases short, with 7 bases between. This CDR3 contains 12 residues. DNA of the CDR3: TGTGCCAGCAGTACCGACGACACTGAAGCTTTCTTT. Translated, it gives CASSTDDTEAFF.

This chain links TRBV7-8 with TRBJ1-1, with TRBD1 as a possible D gene (6 bases). The germline V and J ends were trimmed by 0 bases and 4 bases, with 18 bases remaining between them. CDR3 length: 17 amino acids. In germline, CDR1 is SGHVS, CDR2 FQNEAQ. The CDR3 DNA reads TGTGCCAGCAGCTTAGCGCTCGGGGGCCGGTTGGGCACTGAAGCTTTCTTT. Amino acids: CASSLALGGRLGTEAFF.

The rearrangement joins TRBV5-1 to TRBJ2-1; a weak D match, TRBD1 (7 bases). V lost 4 bases and J 0 bases, leaving 11 bases between the germline ends. The CDR3 runs to 15 residues. CDR1 SGHRS and CDR2 YFSETQ come from the germline V gene. CDR3 sequence reads: CASSAGQSSYNEQFF. In nucleotides, the CDR3 is TGCGCCAGCAGCGCGGGACAGAGCTCCTACAATGAGCAGTTCTTC.

This sequence joins TRBV28 and TRBJ2-7; D uncertain. Deletions cut 1 base from V and 7 bases from J, with 14 bases between. This CDR3 is built from 14 residues. The germline gives CDR1 MDHEN, CDR2 SYDVKM. The CDR3 nucleotides read TGTGCCAGCAGTTTATCGATAGGGATGAGGGAGCAGTACTTC. Translated, it gives CASSLSIGMREQYF.

The J gene is TRBJ2-3, the V gene TRBV5-1, with D possibly TRBD2 on 5 matching bases. The CDR3 extends over 14 amino acids. From germline, CDR1 is SGHRS and CDR2 YFSETQ. V was trimmed by 4 bases and J by 2 bases, leaving 11 bases between them. The CDR3 here is CASSTGLITDTQYF. The CDR3 bases are TGCGCCAGCAGCACCGGACTTATCACAGATACGCAGTATTTT.

This chain links TRBV19 with TRBJ2-3, with D possibly being TRBD2 (6 bases). V dropped 1 base and J dropped 1 base, with 12 bases sitting between them. The CDR3 is made up of 16 amino acids. Per the germline V gene, CDR1 is LNHDA and CDR2 is SQIVND (reference sequence). CDR3 sequence: CASSIGPGLGTDTQYF. DNA for the CDR3: TGTGCCAGTAGTATAGGGCCGGGACTTGGCACAGATACGCAGTATTTT.

V and J are TRBV3-1 (or the pseudogene TRBV3-2) and TRBJ1-2; D ambiguous. CDR1 LGHDT and CDR2 YNNKEL come from the germline V gene (reference sequence). V lost 2 bases, J lost 5 bases, and 15 bases lay in between. This CDR3 contains 15 residues. This CDR3 reads CASSQHSAPLYGYTF. In DNA, the CDR3 is TGTGCCAGCAGCCAACACAGTGCCCCACTGTATGGCTACACCTTC.

V and J are TRBV7-3 and TRBJ2-1; TRBD2 matches 8 bases. The CDR3 is 16 amino acids. Germline trimming cut 5 bases from V and 8 bases from J; bases unmatched to any gene: 14. Germline lookup yields CDR1 SGHTA and CDR2 FQGTGA. The CDR3 DNA is TGTGCCAGCAGCGAGAGAGGGACTAGTTTAGGCGATGAGCAGTTCTTC. The encoded protein is CASSERGTSLGDEQFF.

This clone was recorded a few times. This chain uses TRBV5-1 with TRBJ1-1; no clear D. The CDR3 contains 14 residues. Trimming took off 3 bases at V and 0 bases at J, with 9 bases between the two ends. Per germline, CDR1 SGHRS and CDR2 YFSETQ. CDR3 nucleotide sequence: TGCGCCAGCAGCTCAGACGGACTGAACACTGAAGCTTTCTTT. This gives the protein CASSSDGLNTEAFF.

The V call is TRBV20-1, the J call TRBJ1-4; the D gene is possibly TRBD1 (5 bases). Per the germline V gene, CDR1 is DFQATT and CDR2 is SNEGSKA (reference sequence). V lost 3 bases and J 11 bases, leaving 10 bases between the germline ends. This CDR3 is 11 amino acids long. CDR3 nucleotide sequence: TGCAGTGCTAGTCAGGGAGACAAACTGTTTTTT. It is translated as CSASQGDKLFF.

On this clone: Other nucleotide sequences in the sample specify the same CDR3. The chain employs TRBV7-9 and TRBJ2-2, with D tentatively TRBD2 (7 bases). Germline assignment: CDR1 SEHNR and CDR2 FQNEAQ (reference sequence). V was cut by 5 bases and J by 4 bases, with 23 bases left in between. This CDR3 spans 18 amino acids. The CDR3 region has the DNA TGTGCCAGCAGCCCGTTGGGCCGGGGGGCGCGGGGCACCGGGGAGCTGTTTTTT. Protein: CASSPLGRGARGTGELFF.

The chain has TRBV28 and TRBJ1-4; D is perhaps TRBD1 (6 bases). V was cut by 6 bases and J by 10 bases, with 12 bases left in between. Germline V CDR1 and CDR2: MDHEN, SYDVKM. The CDR3 loop spans 12 amino acids. The CDR3 protein is CASSLRGGKLFF. The CDR3 coding sequence is TGTGCCAGCAGCCTAAGGGGGGGAAAACTGTTTTTT.

The chain uses TRBV2 and TRBJ1-2; weak D call: TRBD1 (5 bases). Trimming took off 6 bases at V and 4 bases at J, with 12 bases between the two ends. This CDR3 is built from 13 residues. Germline lookup yields CDR1 SNHLY and CDR2 FYNNEI. The CDR3 DNA reads as TGTGCCAGCAGGGCAGGGATTTTCTATGGCTACACCTTC. Translated, it gives CASRAGIFYGYTF.

V gene TRBV25-1 combines with J gene TRBJ1-2, with D unclear. Per germline, CDR1 MGHDK and CDR2 SYGVNS. The CDR3 totals 12 residues. Trimming removed 1 base from V and 6 bases from J, with 6 bases in between. CDR3 bases: TGTGCCAGCAGTGAATTTGGAGATGGCTACACCTTC. Residues: CASSEFGDGYTF.

The rearrangement uses TRBV11-2 and TRBJ2-3; no firm D call. Trimming took 4 bases from V and 5 from J, leaving 13 bases between them. CDR1 and CDR2 from the germline V gene are SGHAT and FQNNGV. The CDR3 is 14 residues long. CDR3 amino acids: CASSSVWQEDTQYF. CDR3 DNA: TGTGCCAGCAGCTCCGTATGGCAGGAAGATACGCAGTATTTT. Complete variable domain (other parts from reference TRBV11-2 and TRBJ2-3): EAGVAQSPRYKIIEKRQSVAFWCNPISGHATLYWYQQILGQGPKLLIQFQNNGVVDDSQLPKDRFSAERLKGVDSTLKIQPAKLEDSAVYLCASSSVWQEDTQYFGPGTRLTVL.

V usage is TRBV5-1 and J usage is TRBJ1-4; D remains ambiguous. The CDR3 sequence is 15 residues long. Germline values: CDR1 SGHRS, CDR2 YFSETQ. Deletions cut 4 bases from V and 0 bases from J, with 10 bases between. For the CDR3, the DNA is TGCGCCAGCAGCGGAGGTAGGGCAACTAATGAAAAACTGTTTTTT. Translating gives CASSGGRATNEKLFF.

This clone was seen more than once but under ten times. The chain has TRBV6-5 and TRBJ1-1, with D possibly TRBD1 on 6 matching bases. The germline V gene encodes CDR1 MNHEY and CDR2 SVGAGI. The CDR3 consists of 14 residues. The germline V and J ends were trimmed by 6 bases and 2 bases, with 13 bases remaining between them. CDR3 loop: CASSSRGHNTEAFF. CDR3 coding DNA: TGTGCCAGCAGCTCACGGGGGCACAACACTGAAGCTTTCTTT.

The chain couples TRBV5-4 to TRBJ1-2; D possibly corresponds to TRBD1 (5 bases). Germline assignment: CDR1 SGHNT and CDR2 YYREEE (reference sequence). Trimming removed 4 bases from V and 7 bases from J, with 17 bases in between. The CDR3 contains 14 residues. CDR3 protein: CASSRGGLRVGYTF. The CDR3 DNA reads as TGTGCCAGCAGCCGGGGGGGGTTGAGGGTTGGCTACACCTTC.

The chain employs TRBV5-1 and TRBJ1-4; the match to TRBD1 covers 7 bases. This CDR3 is 14 amino acids long. The germline CDR1 and CDR2 sequences are SGHRS and YFSETQ. J gave up 8 bases and V 0 bases, and 4 bases lay outside the gene matches. The CDR3, as DNA: TGCGCCAGCAGCTTGGAGGGGGCAGGGGAAAAACTGTTTTTT. Its translation is CASSLEGAGEKLFF.

This clone was seen more than once but under ten times. The chain employs TRBV24-1 and TRBJ1-5, with D maybe TRBD1 (6 bases). This CDR3 has 13 residues. Germline-derived CDR1 and CDR2 are KGHDR and SFDVKD. Trimming left V 1 base short and J 9 bases short, with 9 bases between. The CDR3 sequence is CATSDLGGMPQHF. CDR3 bases: TGTGCCACCAGTGATTTAGGGGGTATGCCCCAGCATTTT.

This clone has only one observation. With a much larger clone just one base away, this may be a read error. This chain connects TRBV7-8 to TRBJ1-2; 8 bases agree with TRBD1. The germline CDR1 and CDR2 sequences are SGHVS and FQNEAQ. The CDR3 consists of 15 residues. After removal of 0 bases from V and 2 bases from J, the junction contained 2 bases not matched to a gene. The CDR3 bases are TGTGCCAGCAGCTTAGCTGGACAGGGAAACTATGGCTACACCTTC. Residues: CASSLAGQGNYGYTF.

The V gene is TRBV28, the J gene TRBJ1-5, with a tentative D call TRBD1 (5 bases). The CDR3 is 14 amino acids. The V end lost 2 bases, the J end lost 5 bases, and 10 bases lay between the germline ends. Germline V gene data show CDR1 as MDHEN and CDR2 as SYDVKM. The CDR3 reads CASSLPRGDQPQHF. CDR3 bases: TGTGCCAGCAGTTTACCACGAGGGGATCAGCCCCAGCATTTT.

This clone was picked up a small number of times. The rearrangement joins TRBV9 to TRBJ1-2, with D tentatively TRBD1 (6 bases). With 0 bases removed from V and 12 bases from J, the gap between germline ends came to 21 bases. This CDR3 contains 15 residues. Germline CDR1 is SGDLS and CDR2 is YYNGEE. This CDR3 reads CASSVGTVNREPNTF. In nucleotides, the CDR3 is TGTGCCAGCAGCGTAGGAACGGTAAACAGGGAGCCTAACACCTTC. Supplemented by reference TRBV9 and TRBJ1-2, the full variable domain reads DSGVTQTPKHLITATGQRVTLRCSPRSGDLSVYWYQQSLDQGLQFLIQYYNGEERAKGNILERFSAQQFPDLHSELNLSSLELGDSALYFCASSVGTVNREPNTFGSGTRLTVV.